This TCR beta chain was identified during a study of identical twins. The authors used template switching to add a universal primer site and gave cDNA unique molecular identifiers. TCRdb reanalysed the 5' RACE reads using MiXCR and keeps one entry per CDR3 protein. In the table there are nearly 900,000 distinct CDR3 sequences, over 9% of which are singletons. Broader study findings: Insertions were fewer in abundant cord blood beta clonotypes, whereas memory repertoires showed none of this pattern. A cross-sectional statistical analysis, not follow-up of the same donors, supported the conclusions.

This clonotype was recorded only once. Its antigen remains unknown. This CDR3 is 14 amino acids long. Trimming took off 1 base at V and 8 bases at J, with 17 bases between the two ends. CDR1 DFQATT and CDR2 SNEGSKA come from the germline V gene (reference sequence). This sample also belongs to another study, concerning yellow fever vaccine responses in identical twins.

The material sequenced was PBMCs. V and J are TRBV20-1 and TRBJ1-2; tentative D call: TRBD1 (6 bases). The clonotype was recovered from a woman between 18 and 29 years old in good health. CDR3 nucleotide sequence: TGCAGTGCTAGAGGCCAACAGGGTCTCTACGGCTACACCTTC. Translating gives CSARGQQGLYGYTF.